This T cell receptor (beta chain) comes out of a study of blood T cell repertoires in COVID-19 (TCRdb year 2020). The study in broad terms: The collaborator samples originated in the United States, Italy and Spain and spanned the acute and convalescent phases of COVID-19. Sample metadata almost always included a de-identified subject ID, COVID-19 status, age in years and sex. A freely available public database, intended as a resource for researchers studying the immune response to SARS-CoV-2, is where the repertoires were released. Deeply sampled blood TCRbeta repertoires from subjects exposed to, actively infected with, or recovered from COVID-19 were included in the dataset. The prospective study material was composed of cDNA or gDNA derived from T cells, B-cell-depleted T cells, or PBMCs. HLA class I and class II types, where available, came from metadata supplied by the sample provider rather than from assay-based typing. The samples were drawn from the first 160 participants of the ongoing ImmuneRACE study and from some 1,300 subjects provided by 6 global collaborators.

CDR1 is given as SGHRS and CDR2 as YFSETQ, both from the germline V gene. Reading from cysteine to phenylalanine, the CDR3 counts 13 amino acids. Only the CDR3 DNA stays, 39 bases, in frame from base 1. The V end gives up 4 bases and the J end 7 bases, leaving 4 bases in the junction not matched to a gene. Worth noting for this clone: Its specific antigen is unknown. No base quality values were provided; no much bigger clone lies one nucleotide off.

TCRbeta CDR3 regions were amplified from genomic DNA by means of the immunoSEQ Assay, a bias-controlled multiplex PCR. The published analysis was carried out like this. The number of nucleated cells in each sample was estimated by amplification of reference gene primers within the assay. Sequence reads were collapsed and filtered to measure the absolute abundance of every unique TCRbeta CDR3 rearrangement. For each sample, productive Simpson clonality was calculated by taking the square root of Simpson's diversity index across productive rearrangements. The table was pulled from immuneACCESS by TCRdb, which kept in-frame rearrangements only. Such tables lose some clones; where checked, under half of the loss comes from unresolved V genes, and the rest has no known cause. V, J and clone size are those of that table, while D and trimming were read from the DNA. The sample data list some 320,000 clones, and 85% of these were observed just once. Under 2% of the sample belongs to the ten largest clones.

Participants in the prospective study were aged about 18 to 89 years, lived in 20 to 25 United States geographic areas, and enrolled through a virtual design. In the prospective study, cohorts were assigned on the basis of participant-reported clinical history obtained from a screening survey and a study questionnaire. Exposed participants had been in contact, within 2 weeks of entering the study, with a person who had a PCR-confirmed or clinician-diagnosed case of COVID-19. Mobile phlebotomists in the prospective study collected whole blood, serum and a nasopharyngeal or oropharyngeal swab from every participant. Participants in the prospective study had the option to provide additional blood draws and questionnaires over a roughly two-month period. Before DNA extraction, blood samples from the prospective study were shipped at room temperature or frozen. The research as a whole found: How much clinical and demographic metadata was included differed by source and by participant, and the metadata was provided uncurated.

The sequence links TRBV5-1 to TRBJ1-4, with TRBD1 identical over 7 junction bases. The sample was PBMCs or T cells enriched from blood (not recorded which). The TCR comes from a woman between 25 and 40 years old who had been exposed to COVID-19. In nucleotide form, the sequence is TGCGCCAGCAGCCCGGGACAGCTTGAAAAACTGTTTTTT. This is translated as CASSPGQLEKLFF.